The clone carrying this TCR beta chain was seen ten or more times. Its antigen is unidentified. This record belongs to a study of T cell repertoires in cytomegalovirus infection. Study at large: CMV infection together with matching HLA type was indicated by public TCR beta signatures.

The CDR3 sequence is 15 residues long. The germline gives CDR1 SGHTA, CDR2 FQGNSA. Trimming cost V 5 bases and J 2 bases; bases outside gene matches: 7. TCRdb itself ran the reads through MiXCR, one entry per CDR3 protein. The sample gives approximately 260,000 distinct CDR3 sequences, 15% to 20% of which show up once; approximately 44% is in the top ten. Study results and caveats: Carriers of CMV plus the relevant HLA were identified by cumulative public TCR beta family frequency.

This chain links TRBV7-2 with TRBJ2-5; 8 bases fit TRBD2. The receptor was isolated from a human donor in good health (CMV status not recorded). Some clones in this sample may be carry-over from other donors' samples. Source material: CD8+ T cells from PBMCs. The CDR3 loop reads CASSLGLATQETQYF. Here the CDR3 DNA reads TGTGCCAGCAGCCTAGGACTAGCAACACAAGAGACCCAGTACTTC.